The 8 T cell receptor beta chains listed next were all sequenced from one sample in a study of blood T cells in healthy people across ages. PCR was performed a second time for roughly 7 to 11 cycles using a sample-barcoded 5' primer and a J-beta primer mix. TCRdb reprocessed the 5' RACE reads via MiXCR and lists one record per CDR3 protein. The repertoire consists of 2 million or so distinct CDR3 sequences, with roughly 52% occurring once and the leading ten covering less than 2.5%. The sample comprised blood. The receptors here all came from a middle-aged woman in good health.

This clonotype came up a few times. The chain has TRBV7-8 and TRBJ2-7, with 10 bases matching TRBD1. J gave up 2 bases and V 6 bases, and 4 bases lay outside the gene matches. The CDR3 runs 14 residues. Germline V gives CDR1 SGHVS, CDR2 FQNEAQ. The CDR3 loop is CASRETGGPYEQYF. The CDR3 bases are TGTGCCAGCAGGGAGACAGGGGGCCCCTACGAGCAGTACTTC. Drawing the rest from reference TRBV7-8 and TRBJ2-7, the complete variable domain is GAGVSQSPRYKVAKRGQDVALRCDPISGHVSLFWYQQALGQGPEFLTYFQNEAQLDKSGLPSDRFFAERPEGSVSTLKIQRTQQEDSAVYLCASRETGGPYEQYFGPGTRLTVT.

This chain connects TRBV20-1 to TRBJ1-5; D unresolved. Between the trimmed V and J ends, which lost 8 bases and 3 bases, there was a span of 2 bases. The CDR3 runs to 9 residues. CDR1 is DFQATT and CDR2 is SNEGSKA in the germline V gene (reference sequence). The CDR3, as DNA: TGCAGTACCAATCAGCCCCAGCATTTT. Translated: CSTNQPQHF.

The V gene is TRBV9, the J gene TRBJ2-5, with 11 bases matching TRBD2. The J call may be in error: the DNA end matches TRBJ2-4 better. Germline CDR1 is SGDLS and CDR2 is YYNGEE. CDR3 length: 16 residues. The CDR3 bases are TGTGCCAGCAGCGGCTACCTAGCGGGGGGTGGAAACATTCAGTACTTC. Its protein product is CASSGYLAGGGNIQYF.

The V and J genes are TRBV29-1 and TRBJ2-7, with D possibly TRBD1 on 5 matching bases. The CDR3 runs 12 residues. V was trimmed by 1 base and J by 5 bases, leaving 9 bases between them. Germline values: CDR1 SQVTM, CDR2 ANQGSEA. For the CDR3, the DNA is TGCAGCGTTGAAGTGGCAGGGAACGAGCAGTACTTC. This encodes CSVEVAGNEQYF.

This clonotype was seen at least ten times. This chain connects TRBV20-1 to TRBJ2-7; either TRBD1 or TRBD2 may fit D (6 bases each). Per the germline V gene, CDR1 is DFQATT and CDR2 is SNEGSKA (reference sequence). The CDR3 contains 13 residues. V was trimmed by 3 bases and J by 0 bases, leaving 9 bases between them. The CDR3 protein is CSASGGPSYEQYF. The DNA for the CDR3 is TGCAGTGCTAGCGGGGGCCCCTCCTACGAGCAGTACTTC.

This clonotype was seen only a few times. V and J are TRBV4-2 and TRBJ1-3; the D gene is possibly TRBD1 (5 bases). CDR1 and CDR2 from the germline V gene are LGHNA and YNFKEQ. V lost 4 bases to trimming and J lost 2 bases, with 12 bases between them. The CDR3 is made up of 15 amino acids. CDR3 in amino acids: CASSPTGGAGNTIYF. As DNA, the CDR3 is TGTGCCAGCAGCCCAACCGGAGGGGCTGGAAACACCATATATTTT.

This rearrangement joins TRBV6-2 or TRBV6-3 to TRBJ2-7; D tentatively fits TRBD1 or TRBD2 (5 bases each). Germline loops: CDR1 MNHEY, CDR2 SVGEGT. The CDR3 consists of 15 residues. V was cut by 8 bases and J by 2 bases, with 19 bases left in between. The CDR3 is CASRPWGRETYEQYF. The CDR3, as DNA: TGTGCCAGCCGACCCTGGGGCAGGGAGACCTACGAGCAGTACTTC.

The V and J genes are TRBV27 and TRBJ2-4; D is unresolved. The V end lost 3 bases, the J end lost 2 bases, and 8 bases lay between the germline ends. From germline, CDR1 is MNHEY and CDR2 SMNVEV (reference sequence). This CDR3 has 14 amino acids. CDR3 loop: CASSFVGTKNIQYF. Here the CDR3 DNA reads TGTGCCAGCAGTTTTGTAGGGACCAAAAACATTCAGTACTTC.